The 6 T cell receptor beta chains below all came from one sample that was sequenced in a study of blood T cell repertoires in COVID-19. Data came from immunoSEQ multiplex PCR; TCRdb stores just in-frame clones and leaves some out. The sample includes fewer than 700,000 clones, approximately 88% of them seen just once. The sequenced sample consisted of peripheral blood. These receptors all stem from a woman aged 50 to 60 with COVID-19, enrolled during active disease.

The chain links TRBV3-1 (or the pseudogene TRBV3-2) to TRBJ1-2; a weak D match, TRBD1 (6 bases). The V end was cut by 3 bases, the J end by 4 bases, with 12 bases between. The CDR3 runs to 14 residues. Germline lookup yields CDR1 LGHDT and CDR2 YNNKEL (reference sequence). The CDR3 DNA is TGTGCCAGCAGCCAGGGCGCAGGGGTCTATGGCTACACCTTC. Translating it yields CASSQGAGVYGYTF.

This chain joins TRBV12-5 and TRBJ2-4; TRBD2 matches at 7 bases. Germline trimming cut 6 bases from V and 9 bases from J; bases unmatched to any gene: 11. The CDR3 sequence is 14 residues long. Germline V lookup: CDR1 LGHNT, CDR2 FRNRAP. CDR3 nucleotides: TGTGCTAGTGGCCCGGACGGGGGGAGGATCATTCAGTACTTC. Residues: CASGPDGGRIIQYF. The whole variable domain, remainder taken from reference TRBV12-5 and TRBJ2-4, is DARVTQTPRHKVTEMGQEVTMRCQPILGHNTVFWYRQTMMQGLELLAYFRNRAPLDDSGMPKDRFSAEMPDATLATLKIQPSEPRDSAVYFCASGPDGGRIIQYFGAGTRLSVL.

The chain employs TRBV9 and TRBJ2-3; 9 bases are shared with TRBD2. Germline V gene data show CDR1 as SGDLS and CDR2 as YYNGEE. Losses at the gene ends were 0 bases for V and 2 bases for J; bases not matched to a gene: 7. The CDR3 is 17 amino acids. The CDR3 region has the DNA TGTGCCAGCAGCGTAGAGGGACTAGCCTCCTCCACAGATACGCAGTATTTT. It yields the protein CASSVEGLASSTDTQYF.

V is TRBV4-2 and J is TRBJ1-2; TRBD1 matches 7 bases. CDR1 LGHNA and CDR2 YNFKEQ come from the germline V gene. CDR3 size: 16 residues. V shed 3 bases and J 5 bases; nucleotides not matched to a gene: 12. The CDR3 region is CASSHPGTVGAYGYTF. The CDR3 nucleotides read TGTGCCAGCAGCCACCCCGGGACAGTCGGGGCATATGGCTACACCTTC.

This chain uses TRBV6-1 with TRBJ2-1; 11 bases are a match to TRBD2. V trimming: 6 bases; J trimming: 5 bases; junction bases outside the gene matches: 3. Germline CDR1 and CDR2: MNHNS and SASEGT. The CDR3 contains 14 residues. DNA of the CDR3: TGTGCCAGCAGGTCACTAGCGGGGGACAATGAGCAGTTCTTC. Its translation: CASRSLAGDNEQFF.

This clone was seen a single time. The chain couples TRBV10-3 to TRBJ1-1, with D tentatively TRBD1 (5 bases). There are 14 residues in the CDR3. Germline V CDR1 and CDR2: ENHRY, SYGVKD. V gave up 6 bases and J gave up 2 bases, with 13 bases separating them. As DNA, the CDR3 is TGTGCCATCAGCGCACAGGATTTTAACACTGAAGCTTTCTTT. It encodes CAISAQDFNTEAFF.